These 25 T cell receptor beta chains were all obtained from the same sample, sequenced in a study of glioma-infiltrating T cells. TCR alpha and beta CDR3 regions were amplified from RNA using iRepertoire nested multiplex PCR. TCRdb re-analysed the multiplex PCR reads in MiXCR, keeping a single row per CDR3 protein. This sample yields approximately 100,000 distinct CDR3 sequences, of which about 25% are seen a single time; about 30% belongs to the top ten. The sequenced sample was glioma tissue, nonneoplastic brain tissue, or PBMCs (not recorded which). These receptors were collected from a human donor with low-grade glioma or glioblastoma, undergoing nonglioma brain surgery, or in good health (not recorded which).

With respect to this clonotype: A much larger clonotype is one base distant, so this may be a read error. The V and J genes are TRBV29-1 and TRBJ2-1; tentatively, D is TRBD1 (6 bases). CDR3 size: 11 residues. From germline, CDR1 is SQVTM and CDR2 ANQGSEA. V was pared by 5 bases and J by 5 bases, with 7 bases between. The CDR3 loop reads CSVRTDNEQFF. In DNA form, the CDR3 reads TGCAGCGTTAGGACAGACAATGAGCAGTTCTTC.

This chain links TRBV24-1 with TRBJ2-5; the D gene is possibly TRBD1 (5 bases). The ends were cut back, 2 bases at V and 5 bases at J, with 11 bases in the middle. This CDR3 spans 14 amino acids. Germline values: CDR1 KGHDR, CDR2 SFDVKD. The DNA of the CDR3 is TGTGCCACCAGTGATTCAGGGTTTGTCGAGACCCAGTACTTC. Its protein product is CATSDSGFVETQYF.

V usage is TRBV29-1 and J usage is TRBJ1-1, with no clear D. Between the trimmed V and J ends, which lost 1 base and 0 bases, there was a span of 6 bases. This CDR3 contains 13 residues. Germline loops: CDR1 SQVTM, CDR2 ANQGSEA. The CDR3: CSVEVGVNTEAFF. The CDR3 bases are TGCAGCGTTGAAGTCGGGGTGAACACTGAAGCTTTCTTT.

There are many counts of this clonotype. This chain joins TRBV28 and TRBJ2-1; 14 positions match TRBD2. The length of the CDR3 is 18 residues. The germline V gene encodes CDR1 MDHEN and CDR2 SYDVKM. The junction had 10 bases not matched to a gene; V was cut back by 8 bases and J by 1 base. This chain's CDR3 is CASGGTSGSSRSYNEQFF. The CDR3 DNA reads TGTGCCAGCGGCGGGACTAGCGGGAGTTCGAGGTCCTACAATGAGCAGTTCTTC.

As DNA, the CDR3 is TGTGCCAGCAGCCTTCTAGCGGGAGTTACAGATACGCAGTATTTT. The encoded protein is CASSLLAGVTDTQYF. The rearrangement joins TRBV27 to TRBJ2-3; 10 bases agree with TRBD2. From germline, CDR1 is MNHEY and CDR2 SMNVEV (reference sequence). With 6 bases clipped from V and 3 bases from J, the junction kept 6 bases outside the gene matches. CDR3 length: 15 amino acids.

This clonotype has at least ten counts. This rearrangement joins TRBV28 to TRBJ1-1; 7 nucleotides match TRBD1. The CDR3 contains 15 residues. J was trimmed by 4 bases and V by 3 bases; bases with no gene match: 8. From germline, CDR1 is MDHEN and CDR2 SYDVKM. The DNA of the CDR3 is TGTGCCAGCAGTTTTCCGGCAGGGGGTAGCACTGAAGCTTTCTTT. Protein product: CASSFPAGGSTEAFF.

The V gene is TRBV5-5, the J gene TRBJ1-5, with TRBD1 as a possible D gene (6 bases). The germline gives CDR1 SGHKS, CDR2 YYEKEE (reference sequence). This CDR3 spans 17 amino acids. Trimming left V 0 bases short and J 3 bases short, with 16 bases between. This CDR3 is CASSLEGTGGINQPQHF. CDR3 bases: TGTGCCAGCAGCTTGGAGGGTACGGGGGGCATCAATCAGCCCCAGCATTTT.

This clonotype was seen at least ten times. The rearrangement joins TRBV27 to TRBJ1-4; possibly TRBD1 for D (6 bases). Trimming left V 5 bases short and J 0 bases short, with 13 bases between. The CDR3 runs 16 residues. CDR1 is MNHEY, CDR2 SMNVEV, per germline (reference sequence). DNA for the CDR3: TGTGCCAGCAGTACAGCACGGACAGCAACTAATGAAAAACTGTTTTTT. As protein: CASSTARTATNEKLFF.

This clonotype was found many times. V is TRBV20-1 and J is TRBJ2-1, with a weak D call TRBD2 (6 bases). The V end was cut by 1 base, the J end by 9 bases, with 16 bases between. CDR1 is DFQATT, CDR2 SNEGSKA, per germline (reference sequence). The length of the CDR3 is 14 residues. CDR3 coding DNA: TGCAGTGCTAGAGTCCTAGCGACAATGGGTGAGCAGTTCTTC. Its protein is CSARVLATMGEQFF.

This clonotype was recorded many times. CDR3 nucleotides: TGTGCCAGCAGCCGGACTGGGAATCGCCAAGAGACCCAGTACTTC. Translation: CASSRTGNRQETQYF. The gene calls are TRBV11-2 and TRBJ2-5; D may be TRBD2 (5 bases). CDR3 size: 15 residues. V was clipped by 5 bases and J by 1 base, with 14 bases between them. Germline lookup yields CDR1 SGHAT and CDR2 FQNNGV.

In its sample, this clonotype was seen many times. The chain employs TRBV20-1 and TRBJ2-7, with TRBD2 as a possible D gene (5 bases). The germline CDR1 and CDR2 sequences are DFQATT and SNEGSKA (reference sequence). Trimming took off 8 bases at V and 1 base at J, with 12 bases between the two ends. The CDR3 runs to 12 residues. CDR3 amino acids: CSPRAGSYEQYF. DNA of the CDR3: TGCAGTCCCCGGGCGGGTTCCTACGAGCAGTACTTC.

Here the CDR3 reads CASSRGQGQPQHF. The CDR3 DNA reads TGTGCCAGCAGTAGGGGACAGGGTCAGCCCCAGCATTTT. The rearrangement joins TRBV27 to TRBJ1-5; TRBD1 matches 9 bases. Germline V CDR1 and CDR2: MNHEY, SMNVEV (reference sequence). There are 13 residues in the CDR3. The ends lost 5 bases at V and 6 bases at J; junction bases unmatched: 2.

The CDR3 here is CASRPSKAGWQETQYF. The CDR3 bases are TGTGCCAGCAGACCATCCAAGGCTGGATGGCAAGAGACCCAGTACTTC. The chain couples TRBV6-2 or TRBV6-3 to TRBJ2-5; D gene unclear. V was shortened by 6 bases and J by 2 bases, with 19 bases between the two germline ends. From germline, CDR1 is MNHEY and CDR2 SVGEGT. This CDR3 is 16 amino acids long.

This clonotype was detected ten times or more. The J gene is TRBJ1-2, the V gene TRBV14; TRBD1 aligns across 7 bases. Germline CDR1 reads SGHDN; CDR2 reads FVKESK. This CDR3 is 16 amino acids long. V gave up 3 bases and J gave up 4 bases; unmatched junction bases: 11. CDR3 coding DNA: TGTGCCAGCAGCCAGTATCCCACAGGGGACCCCTATGGCTACACCTTC. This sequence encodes CASSQYPTGDPYGYTF.

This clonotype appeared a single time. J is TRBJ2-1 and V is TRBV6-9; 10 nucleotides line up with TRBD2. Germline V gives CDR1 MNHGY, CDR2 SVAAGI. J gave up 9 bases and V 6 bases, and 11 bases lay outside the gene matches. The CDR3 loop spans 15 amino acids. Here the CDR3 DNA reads TGTGCCAGCAGATTAGCGGGAGGTCTTGTGAGTGAGCAGTTCTTC. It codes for CASRLAGGLVSEQFF.

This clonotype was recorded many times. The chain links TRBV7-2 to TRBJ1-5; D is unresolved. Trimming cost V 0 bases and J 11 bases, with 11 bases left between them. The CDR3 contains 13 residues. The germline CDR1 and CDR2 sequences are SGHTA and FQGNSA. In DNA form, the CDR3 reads TGTGCCAGCAGCTTAGCGGACGGGCTGTCCCAGCATTTT. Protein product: CASSLADGLSQHF.

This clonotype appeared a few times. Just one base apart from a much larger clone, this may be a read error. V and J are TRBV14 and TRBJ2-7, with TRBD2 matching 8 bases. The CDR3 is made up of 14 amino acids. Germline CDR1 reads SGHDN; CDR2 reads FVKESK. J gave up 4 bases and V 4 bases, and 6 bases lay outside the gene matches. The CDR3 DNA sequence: TGTGCCAGCAGCCGAGAACCGGGAGGGTACGAGCAGTACTTC. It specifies CASSREPGGYEQYF.

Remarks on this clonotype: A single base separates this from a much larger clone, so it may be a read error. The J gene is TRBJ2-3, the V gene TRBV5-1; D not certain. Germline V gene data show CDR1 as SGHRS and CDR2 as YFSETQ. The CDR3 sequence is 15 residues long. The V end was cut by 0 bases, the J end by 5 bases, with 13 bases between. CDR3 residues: CASSLGIRTRDTQYF. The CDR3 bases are TGCGCCAGCAGCTTGGGAATCCGGACCAGAGATACGCAGTATTTT.

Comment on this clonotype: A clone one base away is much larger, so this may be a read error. For the CDR3, the DNA is TGTGCCAGCAGCTGTGCAGTCTACGAGCAGTACTTC. This translates into CASSCAVYEQYF. This chain joins TRBV7-9 and TRBJ2-7; D unresolved. V lost 4 bases and J lost 3, with 7 bases in between. The CDR3 is 12 amino acids. Germline CDR1 is SEHNR and CDR2 is FQNEAQ (reference sequence).

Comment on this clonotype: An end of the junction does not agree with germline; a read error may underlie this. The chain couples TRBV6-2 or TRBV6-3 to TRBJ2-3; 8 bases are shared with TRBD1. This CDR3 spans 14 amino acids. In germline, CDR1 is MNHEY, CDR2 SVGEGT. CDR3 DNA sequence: TGTTCCAGTGCAGGGGGCCGAGACACAGATACGCAGTATTTT. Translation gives CSSAGGRDTDTQYF.

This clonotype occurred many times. The CDR3 here is CASSPNLQAYNEQFF. The DNA for the CDR3 is TGTGCCAGCAGCCCTAATCTCCAGGCCTACAATGAGCAGTTCTTC. The V gene is TRBV7-2, the J gene TRBJ2-1; D gene uncertain. Germline CDR1 is SGHTA and CDR2 is FQGNSA. The CDR3 consists of 15 residues. V lost 5 bases and J 2 bases, leaving 13 bases between the germline ends.

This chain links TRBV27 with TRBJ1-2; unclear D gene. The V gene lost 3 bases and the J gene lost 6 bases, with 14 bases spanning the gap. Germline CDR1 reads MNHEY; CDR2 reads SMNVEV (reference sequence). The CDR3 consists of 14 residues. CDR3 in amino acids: CASSFGSWQDGYTF. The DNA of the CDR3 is TGTGCCAGCAGTTTCGGTTCCTGGCAGGATGGCTACACCTTC.

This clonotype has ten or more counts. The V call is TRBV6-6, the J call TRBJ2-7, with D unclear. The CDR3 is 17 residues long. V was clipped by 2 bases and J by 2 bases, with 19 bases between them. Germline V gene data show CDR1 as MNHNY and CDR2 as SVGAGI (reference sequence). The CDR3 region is CASSYPLRSDTTYEQYF. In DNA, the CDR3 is TGTGCCAGCAGTTACCCCCTCAGGAGCGACACCACCTACGAGCAGTACTTC.

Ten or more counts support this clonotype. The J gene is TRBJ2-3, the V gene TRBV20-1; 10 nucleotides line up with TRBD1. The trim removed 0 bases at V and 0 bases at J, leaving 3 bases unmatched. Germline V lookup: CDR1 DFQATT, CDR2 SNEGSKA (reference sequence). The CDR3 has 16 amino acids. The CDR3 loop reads CSARDMDRGSTDTQYF. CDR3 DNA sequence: TGCAGTGCTAGAGATATGGACAGGGGGAGCACAGATACGCAGTATTTT.

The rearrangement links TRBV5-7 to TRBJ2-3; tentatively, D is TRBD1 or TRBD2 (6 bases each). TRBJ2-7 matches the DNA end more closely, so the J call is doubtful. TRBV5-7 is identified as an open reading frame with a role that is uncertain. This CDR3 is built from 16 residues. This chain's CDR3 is CASSPWGARVTFEQYF. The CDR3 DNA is TGTGCCAGCAGCCCCTGGGGGGCTAGGGTTACCTTCGAGCAGTACTTC.